The 32 T cell receptor beta chains reported below all come from one sample, sequenced in a study of T cell responses to AZD1222 COVID-19 vaccine (TCRdb year 2021). The library was obtained by the immunoSEQ multiplex PCR assay. In its TCRdb copy, this immuneACCESS table keeps in-frame sequences only and misses some clones. Where compared with another copy, unresolved V genes explain less than half of these, and the others have no known cause. The sample table contains approximately 130,000 clones; only one count was recorded for 90% of them. Approximately 7.6% of the sample lies in the top ten. Explained via the paper, the time point label denotes: baseline before first vaccination. Sequenced here: peripheral blood, sampled on day 0 of AZD1222 vaccination. These TCRs come from an adult in good health.

The CDR3 loop is CASSSEMTQIYGYTF. The CDR3 DNA reads TGTGCCAGCAGCTCCGAAATGACACAGATCTATGGCTACACCTTC. The chain recombines TRBV7-2 with TRBJ1-2; D is ambiguous. The length of the CDR3 is 15 residues. V lost 4 bases and J lost 4, with 16 bases in between. Per the germline V gene, CDR1 is SGHTA and CDR2 is FQGNSA.

This chain connects TRBV2 to TRBJ2-7, with 7 nucleotides matching TRBD1. Germline loops: CDR1 SNHLY, CDR2 FYNNEI. CDR3 length: 13 amino acids. V trimming: 8 bases; J trimming: 5 bases; junction bases outside the gene matches: 9. The CDR3 loop reads CASGTEMIHEQYF. The CDR3 coding sequence is TGTGCCAGCGGGACAGAGATGATCCACGAGCAGTACTTC.

In its sample, this clone was seen once. V and J are TRBV5-1 and TRBJ2-7; D may be TRBD2 (6 bases). CDR3 length: 16 residues. Germline lookup yields CDR1 SGHRS and CDR2 YFSETQ. With 4 bases removed from V and 1 base from J, the gap between germline ends came to 18 bases. CDR3 sequence: CASSPRVGGLSYEQYF. Here the CDR3 DNA reads TGCGCCAGCAGCCCCCGCGTGGGAGGCCTTTCCTACGAGCAGTACTTC.

The rearrangement links TRBV28 to TRBJ1-4; no reliable D call. The CDR3 loop spans 12 amino acids. Trimming took 6 bases from V and 12 from J, leaving 14 bases between them. CDR1 and CDR2 from the germline V gene are MDHEN and SYDVKM. This chain's CDR3 is CASSSTSGQLFF. CDR3 nucleotides: TGTGCCAGCAGCTCGACGAGCGGCCAACTGTTTTTT. The full variable domain, in which reference TRBV28 and TRBJ1-4 provide the parts outside the CDR3, is DVKVTQSSRYLVKRTGEKVFLECVQDMDHENMFWYRQDPGLGLRLIYFSYDVKMKEKGDIPEGYSVSREKKERFSLILESASTNQTSMYLCASSSTSGQLFFGSGTQLSVL.

V gene TRBV11-2 combines with J gene TRBJ2-7; no clear D. Trimming took 5 bases from V and 2 from J, leaving 16 bases between them. Germline values: CDR1 SGHAT, CDR2 FQNNGV. This CDR3 has 15 amino acids. The DNA for the CDR3 is TGTGCCAGCAGCCCAGGACCCCATCGCCCCTACGAGCAGTACTTC. Its translation: CASSPGPHRPYEQYF.

V is TRBV29-1 and J is TRBJ2-3, with D uncertain. Germline V CDR1 and CDR2: SQVTM, ANQGSEA. The V and J ends lost 7 bases and 6 bases respectively, with 2 bases between them. This CDR3 spans 8 amino acids. The CDR3 bases are TGCAGCGATGATACGCAGTATTTT. As protein: CSDDTQYF.

J is TRBJ2-6 and V is TRBV11-2; maybe TRBD1 (5 bases). Germline lookup yields CDR1 SGHAT and CDR2 FQNNGV. This CDR3 is built from 19 residues. The germline V and J ends were trimmed by 6 bases and 0 bases, with 21 bases remaining between them. The CDR3 bases are TGTGCCAGCAGGTCTTATTCAGGGTCCAGAAGCTCTGGGGCCAACGTCCTGACTTTC. Its protein product is CASRSYSGSRSSGANVLTF.

A few counts support this clone. The chain is built from TRBV6-6 and TRBJ2-2; D is undetermined. With 5 bases removed from V and 4 bases from J, the gap between germline ends came to 17 bases. CDR3 length: 16 amino acids. Germline values: CDR1 MNHNY, CDR2 SVGAGI (reference sequence). This CDR3 reads CASSPRPLVGTGELFF. The CDR3 coding sequence is TGTGCCAGCAGTCCCCGACCCCTAGTGGGCACCGGGGAGCTGTTTTTT.

The chain couples TRBV28 to TRBJ1-3; no definite D call. Germline CDR1 reads MDHEN; CDR2 reads SYDVKM. V was shortened by 3 bases and J by 1 base, with 10 bases between the two germline ends. The CDR3 contains 15 residues. The CDR3 nucleotides are TGTGCCAGCAGTTTTAGCACCGCGTCTGGAAACACCATATATTTT. Its translation is CASSFSTASGNTIYF.

This clone occurred a few times. The CDR3 bases are TGTGCCAGCAGCCAAGATGCGGGCTATGGCTACACCTTC. Its translation: CASSQDAGYGYTF. The V call is TRBV3-1 (or the pseudogene TRBV3-2), the J call TRBJ1-2; D remains ambiguous. Trimming took off 0 bases at V and 4 bases at J, with 6 bases between the two ends. Germline V lookup: CDR1 LGHDT, CDR2 YNNKEL (reference sequence). This CDR3 has 13 residues.

V and J are TRBV3-1 (or the pseudogene TRBV3-2) and TRBJ2-1; 8 bases are shared with TRBD2. This CDR3 is 15 amino acids long. With V trimmed by 2 bases and J by 7 bases, 7 bases remained unmatched. Per the germline V gene, CDR1 is LGHDT and CDR2 is YNNKEL (reference sequence). The CDR3 DNA is TGTGCCAGCAGCCAAAACGGGAGGGCGAGGAATGAGCAGTTCTTC. Its translation: CASSQNGRARNEQFF.

This sequence joins TRBV10-3 and TRBJ2-3; D gene uncertain. Germline V gene lookup returns CDR1 ENHRY and CDR2 SYGVKD. There are 13 residues in the CDR3. The germline V and J ends were trimmed by 6 bases and 3 bases, with 10 bases remaining between them. CDR3 sequence reads: CAISASSTDTQYF. The CDR3, as DNA: TGTGCCATCAGCGCCTCTTCAACAGATACGCAGTATTTT.

The V and J genes are TRBV2 and TRBJ1-4, with D possibly matching TRBD1 (5 bases). The germline V gene encodes CDR1 SNHLY and CDR2 FYNNEI. The CDR3 is 13 amino acids. V dropped 6 bases and J dropped 2 bases, with 7 bases sitting between them. CDR3 sequence (DNA): TGTGCCAGCAGGAGGGGCACTAATGAAAAACTGTTTTTT. Its protein is CASRRGTNEKLFF.

This chain connects TRBV5-5 to TRBJ1-6; TRBD1 matches at 9 bases. V was pared by 5 bases and J by 7 bases, with 4 bases of the junction left unmatched. The CDR3 has 14 amino acids. Germline CDR1 reads SGHKS; CDR2 reads YYEKEE (reference sequence). CDR3: CASSRDRGNSPLHF. The CDR3 region has the DNA TGTGCCAGCAGTCGAGACAGGGGGAATTCACCCCTCCACTTT.

This clone was seen just once. The chain links TRBV7-2 to TRBJ1-6, with 7 bases identical to TRBD1. Germline V lookup: CDR1 SGHTA, CDR2 FQGNSA. J was trimmed by 7 bases and V by 2 bases; bases with no gene match: 8. The CDR3 consists of 16 residues. This chain's CDR3 is CASSLINRGRNSPLHF. CDR3 coding DNA: TGTGCCAGCAGCTTAATTAACAGGGGACGGAATTCACCCCTCCACTTT.

This clone showed up just once. This sequence joins TRBV6-5 and TRBJ2-7; TRBD2 matches at 7 bases. Trimming cost V 8 bases and J 7 bases; bases outside gene matches: 5. This CDR3 comprises 11 residues. The germline gives CDR1 MNHEY, CDR2 SVGAGI. The CDR3 loop is CASGLAEEQYF. CDR3 DNA sequence: TGTGCCAGCGGTCTAGCGGAAGAGCAGTACTTC.

J is TRBJ2-7 and V is TRBV11-3; 7 bases match TRBD1. The CDR3 is 13 residues long. V lost 6 bases, J lost 6 bases, and 8 bases stayed unmatched. Germline V gene sequence: CDR1 SGHNT, CDR2 YENEEA. The DNA of the CDR3 is TGTGCCAGCAGTACGAGACAGGGCAGCGAGCAGTACTTC. Translation: CASSTRQGSEQYF.

This clone showed up just a few times. The J gene is TRBJ2-2, the V gene TRBV19, with D perhaps matching TRBD1 (5 bases). Germline V gene sequence: CDR1 LNHDA, CDR2 SQIVND (reference sequence). This CDR3 has 15 amino acids. With 6 bases removed from V and 1 base from J, the gap between germline ends came to 12 bases. The CDR3 here is CASSFHQGNTGELFF. As DNA, the CDR3 is TGTGCCAGTAGCTTCCACCAGGGGAACACCGGGGAGCTGTTTTTT.

The chain is built from TRBV19 and TRBJ2-7; 8 nucleotides agree with TRBD1. Trimming at V came to 2 bases and at J to 2 bases, leaving 8 bases not matched to a gene. The germline V gene encodes CDR1 LNHDA and CDR2 SQIVND (reference sequence). The CDR3 consists of 16 residues. The DNA for the CDR3 is TGTGCCAGTAGTATAATGATAGGGACAGGAGCCTACGAGCAGTACTTC. Its translation: CASSIMIGTGAYEQYF.

The chain recombines TRBV9 with TRBJ2-1, with D possibly matching TRBD1 (7 bases). This CDR3 is built from 16 residues. The germline V gene has CDR1 SGDLS and CDR2 YYNGEE. Trimming removed 3 bases at V and 8 bases at J, with 21 bases between. The CDR3 DNA is TGTGCCAGCAGCGCCCGAATGGGGGGCCAGGGGGATGAGCAGTTCTTC. Translated: CASSARMGGQGDEQFF.

The count of this clone is one. The J gene is TRBJ1-5, the V gene TRBV2; 7 bases are a match to TRBD1. Germline CDR1 and CDR2: SNHLY and FYNNEI. V dropped 7 bases and J dropped 5; count of bases not matched to a gene: 8. This CDR3 spans 14 amino acids. This CDR3 reads CASNDRVIDQPQHF. In DNA form, the CDR3 reads TGTGCCAGCAACGACAGGGTCATTGATCAGCCCCAGCATTTT.

V is TRBV19 and J is TRBJ1-4, with D maybe TRBD1 (5 bases). This CDR3 region has 15 residues. Trimming left V 7 bases short and J 8 bases short, with 20 bases between. Germline V gene sequence: CDR1 LNHDA, CDR2 SQIVND (reference sequence). The CDR3 bases are TGTGCCAGTATCTTTACCGGGGGATCAGAAGAAAAACTGTTTTTT. This codes for CASIFTGGSEEKLFF.

The rearrangement links TRBV9 to TRBJ2-1; 10 positions agree with TRBD1. There are 16 residues in the CDR3. The junction had 7 bases not matched to a gene; V was cut back by 3 bases and J by 4 bases. Germline V gives CDR1 SGDLS, CDR2 YYNGEE. DNA for the CDR3: TGTGCCAGCAGCGCCAGACAGGGGGCCTCTTACAATGAGCAGTTCTTC. This translates into CASSARQGASYNEQFF. The full variable domain, in which reference TRBV9 and TRBJ2-1 provide the parts outside the CDR3, is DSGVTQTPKHLITATGQRVTLRCSPRSGDLSVYWYQQSLDQGLQFLIQYYNGEERAKGNILERFSAQQFPDLHSELNLSSLELGDSALYFCASSARQGASYNEQFFGPGTRLTVL.

The DNA of the CDR3 is TGTGCCAGCAGCTTGTTGGGGTTCCGGGGCACAGATACGCAGTATTTT. It translates to CASSLLGFRGTDTQYF. V gene TRBV7-2 combines with J gene TRBJ2-3; D gene ambiguous. The CDR3 spans 16 residues. Germline CDR1 reads SGHTA; CDR2 reads FQGNSA. V shed 3 bases and J shed 1 base, with 14 bases lying between them.

This chain links TRBV29-1 with TRBJ2-5, with D perhaps TRBD2 (6 bases). Germline V gene lookup returns CDR1 SQVTM and CDR2 ANQGSEA. The CDR3 length is 14 residues. Trimming shortened V by 5 bases and J by 4 bases, and 17 bases separated the two germline ends. CDR3 loop: CSVPAGGGGETQYF. CDR3 DNA sequence: TGCAGCGTTCCTGCCGGGGGTGGAGGAGAGACCCAGTACTTC. The variable domain in full, completed from reference TRBV29-1 and TRBJ2-5, reads SAVISQKPSRDICQRGTSLTIQCQVDSQVTMMFWYRQQPGQSLTLIATANQGSEATYESGFVIDKFPISRPNLTFSTLTVSNMSPEDSSIYLCSVPAGGGGETQYFGPGTRLLVL.

This clone has just a few counts. The V and J genes are TRBV6-5 and TRBJ1-4, with TRBD1 identical over 10 bases. CDR3 size: 14 residues. V was clipped by 6 bases and J by 7 bases; unmatched bases: 5. Germline lookup yields CDR1 MNHEY and CDR2 SVGAGI. The CDR3 DNA reads TGTGCCAGCAGCCTCGGGACAGGGGTTGAAAAACTGTTTTTT. Protein sequence: CASSLGTGVEKLFF.

J is TRBJ2-1 and V is TRBV19; 11 nucleotides match TRBD1. Per germline, CDR1 LNHDA and CDR2 SQIVND (reference sequence). The CDR3 is made up of 18 amino acids. Losses at the gene ends were 4 bases for V and 8 bases for J; bases not matched to a gene: 16. CDR3 residues: CASSSRTGGAGGGDEQFF. For the CDR3, the DNA is TGTGCCAGTAGTAGCAGGACAGGGGGCGCAGGGGGCGGGGATGAGCAGTTCTTC.

The chain combines TRBV3-1 (or the pseudogene TRBV3-2) with TRBJ1-2, with D possibly matching TRBD1 (6 bases). From germline, CDR1 is LGHDT and CDR2 YNNKEL (reference sequence). Trimming cost V 0 bases and J 2 bases, with 16 bases left between them. The CDR3 consists of 17 residues. The CDR3 region is CASSQEGEFTGNYGYTF. The CDR3 coding sequence is TGTGCCAGCAGCCAAGAGGGGGAATTTACAGGGAACTATGGCTACACCTTC.

The chain links TRBV6-6 to TRBJ1-5, with TRBD1 matching over 8 bases. CDR1 MNHNY and CDR2 SVGAGI come from the germline V gene (reference sequence). J gave up 4 bases and V 5 bases, and 13 bases lay outside the gene matches. This CDR3 is 17 amino acids long. CDR3 DNA sequence: TGTGCCAGCAGTCACACCGGGACAGGAGGAGGAAATCAGCCCCAGCATTTT. Protein product: CASSHTGTGGGNQPQHF.

The gene calls are TRBV9 and TRBJ1-2; D unclear. CDR1 and CDR2 from the germline V gene are SGDLS and YYNGEE. This CDR3 spans 12 amino acids. The germline V and J ends were trimmed by 4 bases and 8 bases, with 12 bases remaining between them. The CDR3 nucleotides read TGTGCCAGCAGCCTGCCGGGCGGAGGCTACACCTTC. Protein: CASSLPGGGYTF.

CDR3 loop: CASSSLGAGGPNEQYF. The CDR3 DNA follows: TGTGCCAGCAGTTCCCTTGGAGCGGGAGGGCCCAACGAGCAGTACTTC. The rearrangement links TRBV27 to TRBJ2-7, with TRBD2 matching 10 bases. V lost 4 bases, J lost 5 bases, and 11 bases stayed unmatched. CDR3 length equals 16 residues. Germline V gives CDR1 MNHEY, CDR2 SMNVEV (reference sequence).

The V call is TRBV10-3, the J call TRBJ2-3, with D maybe TRBD2 (6 bases). Deletions cut 6 bases from V and 6 bases from J, with 13 bases between. This CDR3 has 13 amino acids. Germline CDR1 and CDR2: ENHRY and SYGVKD. The CDR3 loop is CAISTREPDTQYF. The CDR3 nucleotides are TGTGCCATCAGCACCCGGGAGCCCGATACGCAGTATTTT.